The 25 T cell receptor beta chains in this list originate from one sample, sequenced in a study of blood T cell repertoires in COVID-19. Assay used: immunoSEQ multiplex PCR; TCRdb lists only in-frame clones, some missing. The sample yields over 35,000 clones, 90% seen once. Sequenced material: peripheral blood. All receptors come from a man in his 70s with active COVID-19.

The V gene is TRBV7-9, the J gene TRBJ1-1; 8 nucleotides line up with TRBD1. The CDR3 sequence is 11 residues long. V dropped 5 bases and J dropped 11; count of bases not matched to a gene: 4. Germline values: CDR1 SEHNR, CDR2 FQNEAQ (reference sequence). The chain's CDR3 is CASSDRGGAFF. The CDR3 DNA is TGTGCCAGCAGCGACAGGGGAGGGGCTTTCTTT.

The V and J genes are TRBV28 and TRBJ1-6; D is unclear. The germline V and J ends were trimmed by 6 bases and 10 bases, with 13 bases remaining between them. This CDR3 contains 13 residues. CDR1 is MDHEN and CDR2 is SYDVKM in the germline V gene. The DNA of the CDR3 is TGTGCCAGCAGCTGGTCGGGTCTCTCACCCCTCCACTTT. This encodes CASSWSGLSPLHF.

The chain recombines TRBV14 with TRBJ1-3; D remains ambiguous. Looked up from germline, CDR1 is SGHDN and CDR2 is FVKESK. The CDR3 totals 14 residues. The V and J ends lost 1 base and 0 bases respectively, with 4 bases between them. The CDR3 DNA reads TGTGCCAGCAGCCAAGTCAACTCTGGAAACACCATATATTTT. Its protein product is CASSQVNSGNTIYF.

The chain joins TRBV18 to TRBJ1-1, with D unresolved. The CDR3 contains 14 residues. V lost 6 bases, J lost 0 bases, and 11 bases lay in between. Per the germline V gene, CDR1 is KGHSH and CDR2 is LQKENI. The CDR3 bases are TGTGCCAGCTCGCCTGGCAGAATGAACACTGAAGCTTTCTTT. This sequence encodes CASSPGRMNTEAFF.

The chain is built from TRBV28 and TRBJ2-5; a weak D match, TRBD2 (5 bases). The CDR3 has 14 amino acids. The germline V gene encodes CDR1 MDHEN and CDR2 SYDVKM. V was clipped by 4 bases and J by 6 bases, with 15 bases between them. The CDR3 region is CASSSPRSGKTQYF. The DNA of the CDR3 is TGTGCCAGCAGTTCCCCGCGGTCGGGGAAGACCCAGTACTTC.

The chain joins TRBV11-3 to TRBJ2-6; D may be TRBD2 (6 bases). V dropped 0 bases and J dropped 1 base, with 7 bases sitting between them. Germline CDR1 SGHNT, CDR2 YENEEA. The CDR3 runs 16 residues. CDR3 in amino acids: CASSLDGRSGANVLTF. CDR3 sequence (DNA): TGTGCCAGCAGCTTAGATGGGAGGTCTGGGGCCAACGTCCTGACTTTC.

In this sample, this clone turned up a few times. The chain carries TRBV6-9 and TRBJ2-2; D is possibly TRBD1 (5 bases). CDR3 length: 15 amino acids. The germline V gene has CDR1 MNHGY and CDR2 SVAAGI. V was clipped by 7 bases and J by 8 bases, with 20 bases between them. CDR3 in DNA: TGTGCCAGCACTCCCCTAGTAGGGGCCCCTGGGGAGCTGTTTTTT. Encoded protein: CASTPLVGAPGELFF.

CDR3 coding DNA: TGTGCCAGCAGACTGTCCGGGACACGGGGTTCGTACTTC. Protein: CASRLSGTRGSYF. The chain employs TRBV12-3 or TRBV12-4 and TRBJ2-7, with D possibly being TRBD1 (6 bases). The CDR3 runs to 13 residues. The ends were cut back, 6 bases at V and 12 bases at J, with 21 bases in the middle.

The genes are TRBV5-5 and TRBJ2-3; 9 nucleotides match TRBD1. Germline loops: CDR1 SGHKS, CDR2 YYEKEE (reference sequence). This CDR3 is 16 amino acids long. The ends lost 0 bases at V and 4 bases at J; junction bases unmatched: 6. In DNA, the CDR3 is TGTGCCAGCAGCTTGGGAAGGACAGGGGCGGCAGATACGCAGTATTTT. Protein sequence: CASSLGRTGAADTQYF.

This clone was found once. J is TRBJ1-2 and V is TRBV18; 10 bases align to TRBD1. The CDR3 consists of 15 residues. From germline, CDR1 is KGHSH and CDR2 LQKENI. Unmatched junction bases numbered 7, after V lost 3 bases and J lost 6 bases. The CDR3, as DNA: TGTGCCAGCTCACCGGACAGGGGGTATAGTAATGGCTACACCTTC. This encodes CASSPDRGYSNGYTF.

The rearrangement links TRBV30 to TRBJ1-2, with 10 bases that match TRBD1. Losses at the gene ends were 0 bases for V and 6 bases for J; bases not matched to a gene: 13. CDR3 length: 17 amino acids. CDR1 GTSNPN and CDR2 SVGIG come from the germline V gene (reference sequence). The CDR3 is CAWSVRTGQGRKNGYTF. Written as DNA, the CDR3 is TGTGCCTGGAGTGTACGCACGGGACAGGGGCGTAAAAATGGCTACACCTTC. Full variable domain (rest looked up from reference TRBV30 and TRBJ1-2): SQTIHQWPATLVQPVGSPLSLECTVEGTSNPNLYWYRQAAGRGLQLLFYSVGIGQISSEVPQNLSASRPQDRQFILSSKKLLLSDSGFYLCAWSVRTGQGRKNGYTFGSGTRLTVV.

In DNA form, the CDR3 reads TGTGCCAGCAGTTACCCGGGGACCTACGAGCAGTACTTC. It is translated as CASSYPGTYEQYF. The chain is built from TRBV6-2 or TRBV6-3 and TRBJ2-7, with a tentative D call TRBD2 (5 bases). The CDR3 is 13 residues long. The ends were cut back, 2 bases at V and 2 bases at J, with 7 bases in the middle. CDR1 is MNHEY and CDR2 is SVGEGT in the germline V gene.

V is TRBV14 and J is TRBJ2-3, with D perhaps matching TRBD1 (5 bases). This CDR3 region has 16 residues. V shed 0 bases and J shed 4 bases, with 14 bases lying between them. CDR1 is SGHDN, CDR2 FVKESK, per germline. CDR3 protein: CASSQEGRATADTQYF. In DNA, the CDR3 is TGTGCCAGCAGCCAAGAGGGCAGGGCGACCGCAGATACGCAGTATTTT. Using reference TRBV14 and TRBJ2-3 for the parts outside the CDR3, the full variable domain is EAGVTQFPSHSVIEKGQTVTLRCDPISGHDNLYWYRRVMGKEIKFLLHFVKESKQDESGMPNNRFLAERTGGTYSTLKVQPAELEDSGVYFCASSQEGRATADTQYFGPGTRLTVL.

The genes are TRBV18 and TRBJ2-7; D possibly corresponds to TRBD1 (6 bases). Germline CDR1 is KGHSH and CDR2 is LQKENI. The CDR3 loop spans 12 amino acids. V was clipped by 5 bases and J by 3 bases, with 8 bases between them. CDR3: CASSEGVYEQYF. As DNA, the CDR3 is TGTGCCAGCTCAGAGGGGGTCTACGAGCAGTACTTC.

This clone was seen once. The rearrangement joins TRBV6-2 or TRBV6-3 to TRBJ2-5; D may be TRBD2 (6 bases). The CDR3 contains 17 residues. Deletions cut 0 bases from V and 9 bases from J, with 23 bases between. The V gene's germline CDR1 is MNHEY and CDR2 SVGEGT. Written as DNA, the CDR3 is TGTGCCAGCAGTTACTCATCCGGGACTGGTCCGTCAGTGGCCCAGTACTTC. As protein: CASSYSSGTGPSVAQYF.

The chain joins TRBV28 to TRBJ2-5, with 12 bases lining up with TRBD2. V lost 2 bases, J lost 2 bases, and 6 bases stayed unmatched. CDR1 and CDR2 from the germline V gene are MDHEN and SYDVKM. The CDR3 is made up of 17 amino acids. CDR3 in DNA: TGTGCCAGCAGTTTAAGCCCTAGCGGGGGGGCTCAAGAGACCCAGTACTTC. Its protein product is CASSLSPSGGAQETQYF.

The chain employs TRBV7-6 and TRBJ2-7, with 8 bases lining up with TRBD1. V lost 1 base, J lost 6 bases, and 8 bases stayed unmatched. CDR3 length: 15 residues. The germline V gene has CDR1 SGHVS and CDR2 FNYEAQ. The CDR3 region is CASSLEVGQGIEQYF. DNA for the CDR3: TGTGCCAGCAGCTTAGAAGTTGGACAGGGTATCGAGCAGTACTTC.

J is TRBJ1-2 and V is TRBV5-4, with D perhaps TRBD1 (5 bases). The germline V and J ends were trimmed by 0 bases and 8 bases, with 23 bases remaining between them. This CDR3 is 17 amino acids long. CDR1 and CDR2 from the germline V gene are SGHNT and YYREEE (reference sequence). The CDR3 loop reads CASSLGLGHESLGGYTF. CDR3 nucleotide sequence: TGTGCCAGCAGCTTGGGGCTAGGACATGAAAGCCTGGGGGGCTACACCTTC.

This rearrangement joins TRBV7-2 to TRBJ2-3; possibly TRBD2 for D (6 bases). V lost 5 bases, J lost 4 bases, and 10 bases lay in between. CDR3 length equals 13 residues. Germline V gene lookup returns CDR1 SGHTA and CDR2 FQGNSA. The CDR3 sequence is CASSPRRADTQYF. In DNA form, the CDR3 reads TGTGCCAGCAGCCCTAGGAGGGCAGATACGCAGTATTTT.

V is TRBV7-9 and J is TRBJ2-3; TRBD2 matches 12 bases. Germline CDR1 and CDR2: SEHNR and FQNEAQ (reference sequence). The V gene end was trimmed by 4 bases and the J gene end by 3 bases; junction bases not matched to a gene: 5. This CDR3 spans 16 amino acids. CDR3 protein: CASSSLGLAGTDTQYF. Here the CDR3 DNA reads TGTGCCAGCAGCTCCCTTGGACTAGCGGGGACAGATACGCAGTATTTT.

The chain couples TRBV10-3 to TRBJ2-1, with 7 bases aligning to TRBD2. This CDR3 has 16 amino acids. The germline gives CDR1 ENHRY, CDR2 SYGVKD. J was trimmed by 3 bases and V by 2 bases; bases with no gene match: 7. CDR3 nucleotides: TGTGCCATCAGTGAGCCAAGCGGGACTTTCTACAATGAGCAGTTCTTC. As protein: CAISEPSGTFYNEQFF.

The chain carries TRBV18 and TRBJ2-3, with 7 nucleotides matching TRBD1. The V segment lost 4 bases and the J segment 4 bases; nucleotides outside the gene matches: 5. Germline CDR1 KGHSH, CDR2 LQKENI. CDR3 length: 14 residues. In nucleotides, the CDR3 is TGTGCCAGCTCACAACAGGGGCTTGCAGATACGCAGTATTTT. Protein: CASSQQGLADTQYF.

CDR3 nucleotide sequence: TGCGCCAGCAGCTTGGCCTACGGACTAGCGGGGGGGCGAGATACGCAGTATTTT. Protein sequence: CASSLAYGLAGGRDTQYF. The gene calls are TRBV5-1 and TRBJ2-3, with 15 bases fitting TRBD2. This CDR3 is built from 18 residues. Germline V lookup: CDR1 SGHRS, CDR2 YFSETQ. Losses at the gene ends were 0 bases for V and 5 bases for J; bases not matched to a gene: 7.

The chain is built from TRBV7-9 and TRBJ2-4; maybe TRBD2 (5 bases). The CDR3 has 16 amino acids. Germline assignment: CDR1 SEHNR and CDR2 FQNEAQ (reference sequence). Trimming removed 5 bases from V and 1 base from J, with 15 bases in between. The CDR3 spells CASSPSGVRAKNIQYF. CDR3 nucleotides: TGTGCCAGCAGCCCCTCCGGGGTTCGGGCCAAAAACATTCAGTACTTC.

The rearrangement uses TRBV28 and TRBJ1-3, with TRBD1 matching over 7 bases. Germline CDR1 and CDR2: MDHEN and SYDVKM. The CDR3 sequence is 13 residues long. V shed 6 bases and J 3 bases; nucleotides not matched to a gene: 2. CDR3 region: CASRTGSGNTIYF. As DNA, the CDR3 is TGTGCCAGCAGGACAGGGAGTGGAAACACCATATATTTT.